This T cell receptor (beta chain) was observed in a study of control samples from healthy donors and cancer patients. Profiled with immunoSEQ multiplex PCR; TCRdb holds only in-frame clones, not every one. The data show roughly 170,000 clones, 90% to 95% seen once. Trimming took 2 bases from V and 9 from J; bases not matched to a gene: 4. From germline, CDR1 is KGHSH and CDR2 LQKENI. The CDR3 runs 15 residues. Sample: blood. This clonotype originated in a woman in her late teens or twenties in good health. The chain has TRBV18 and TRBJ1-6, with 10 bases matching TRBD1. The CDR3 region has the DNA TGTGCCAGCTCACCAGGGACAGGGGCAGGTTCACCCCTCCACTTT. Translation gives CASSPGTGAGSPLHF.